This section outlines one T cell receptor beta chain sequence together with its context. Cohort allocation depended upon clinical history that participants reported. This specimen comes from a study of blood T cell repertoires in COVID-19. Measured with immunoSEQ multiplex PCR; TCRdb has only the in-frame clones, and not every one. The profile shows 340,000 or so clones, around 86% of them singletons. The CDR3 is 19 residues long. The V and J ends lost 2 bases and 0 bases, in that order; junction bases with no gene match: 11. Looked up from germline, CDR1 is SEHNR and CDR2 is FQNEAQ (reference sequence).

The rearrangement links TRBV7-9 to TRBJ2-2, with TRBD2 identical over 8 bases. Sequences were obtained from PBMCs or T cells enriched from blood (not recorded which). This TCR came from a woman between 40 and 50 years old with acute COVID-19. The CDR3 loop reads CASSLRAGLVSPNTGELFF. The CDR3 coding sequence is TGTGCCAGCAGCTTAAGGGCGGGACTAGTTAGCCCGAACACCGGGGAGCTGTTTTTT.